These 27 T cell receptor beta chains originate from one sample sequenced in a study of PD-1 blockade in classical Hodgkin lymphoma. There was relapse after autologous stem cell transplantation in every patient, and there was variation in brentuximab vedotin exposure. Some clones are missing from TCRdb's copy, which holds only in-frame ones; the method was immunoSEQ multiplex PCR. Of 90,000 to 100,000 clones in the sample, roughly 92% are singletons; the top ten hold less than 3.5%. The source material was peripheral blood mononuclear cells (PBMCs), sampled at baseline. These receptors originate from a human donor with classical Hodgkin lymphoma.

The chain couples TRBV15 to TRBJ1-5; 7 bases map to TRBD1. The CDR3 sequence is 13 residues long. CDR1 and CDR2 from the germline V gene are LNHNV and YYDKDF (reference sequence). Losses at the gene ends were 9 bases for V and 3 bases for J; bases not matched to a gene: 5. The DNA of the CDR3 is TGTGCCACTGGGGACAGTCTCAATCAGCCCCAGCATTTT. This codes for CATGDSLNQPQHF.

The V call is TRBV29-1, the J call TRBJ1-2; 10 nucleotides match TRBD1. With V trimmed by 5 bases and J by 4 bases, 7 bases remained unmatched. The CDR3 length is 14 residues. Germline V gene data show CDR1 as SQVTM and CDR2 as ANQGSEA. This CDR3 reads CSVPRDRGPYGYTF. CDR3 coding DNA: TGCAGCGTTCCCCGGGACAGGGGCCCCTATGGCTACACCTTC.

The V call is TRBV7-9, the J call TRBJ1-1, with TRBD1 as a possible D gene (5 bases). Germline V gene sequence: CDR1 SEHNR, CDR2 FQNEAQ (reference sequence). The V and J ends lost 0 bases and 4 bases respectively, with 9 bases between them. The CDR3 is made up of 14 amino acids. The CDR3 nucleotides read TGTGCCAGCAGCTTAGCAGGGAGGGGCACTGAAGCTTTCTTT. Translated, it gives CASSLAGRGTEAFF.

The rearrangement links TRBV6-5 to TRBJ2-1; 10 nucleotides match TRBD1. Per the germline V gene, CDR1 is MNHEY and CDR2 is SVGAGI. V gave up 1 base and J gave up 6 bases; unmatched junction bases: 6. The CDR3 runs 16 residues. CDR3 nucleotides: TGTGCCAGCAGTTACTGGGGACAGGGGTTCGGCAATGAGCAGTTCTTC. This sequence encodes CASSYWGQGFGNEQFF.

Comments on this clone: Other nucleotide sequences from this sample produce the same CDR3. V and J are TRBV27 and TRBJ1-5, with D perhaps TRBD1 (6 bases). The CDR3 runs to 14 residues. From germline, CDR1 is MNHEY and CDR2 SMNVEV (reference sequence). Trimming stripped 5 bases from V and 0 bases from J, with 8 bases between. The CDR3 spells CASSHRDSNQPQHF. The CDR3 coding sequence is TGTGCCAGCAGTCACAGGGATAGCAATCAGCCCCAGCATTTT.

The J gene is TRBJ2-7, the V gene TRBV29-1, with TRBD2 as a possible D gene (6 bases). The CDR3 spans 12 residues. Germline V gene data show CDR1 as SQVTM and CDR2 as ANQGSEA. V shed 7 bases and J shed 3 bases, with 13 bases lying between them. The CDR3 spells CSALGGLYEQYF. CDR3 DNA: TGCAGCGCCTTGGGAGGCCTCTACGAGCAGTACTTC.

A word on this clone: One junction end does not reproduce the germline sequence, and a read error may be involved. The V call is TRBV7-9, the J call TRBJ1-4; no clear D. This CDR3 contains 13 residues. The germline V gene has CDR1 SEHNR and CDR2 FQNEAQ (reference sequence). In DNA form, the CDR3 reads TGTGCCAGCAGCTTAGCGCCGGGCACCCCCTGGGTTTTT. Its translation: CASSLAPGTPWVF.

The chain has TRBV6-5 and TRBJ1-4; D is unresolved. V was trimmed by 4 bases and J by 8 bases, leaving 14 bases between them. The CDR3 runs to 14 residues. Per the germline V gene, CDR1 is MNHEY and CDR2 is SVGAGI. This CDR3 is CASSFTTQNEKLFF. The CDR3 DNA is TGTGCCAGCAGTTTTACCACACAGAACGAAAAACTGTTTTTT.

V is TRBV5-1 and J is TRBJ2-1, with 8 bases that match TRBD2. The CDR3 consists of 20 residues. CDR1 is SGHRS and CDR2 is YFSETQ in the germline V gene. Germline trimming cut 0 bases from V and 4 bases from J; bases unmatched to any gene: 18. CDR3 residues: CASSLALGTGWRLAYNEQFF. The CDR3 DNA reads as TGCGCCAGCAGCTTGGCCCTAGGAACAGGTTGGCGACTAGCGTACAATGAGCAGTTCTTC.

This chain connects TRBV6-1 to TRBJ1-2; possible D gene TRBD1, 5 bases. The ends were cut back, 1 base at V and 3 bases at J, with 15 bases in the middle. Germline lookup yields CDR1 MNHNS and CDR2 SASEGT. This CDR3 has 16 amino acids. This chain's CDR3 is CASSEGPGGTHYGYTF. CDR3 coding DNA: TGTGCCAGCAGTGAAGGGCCGGGGGGAACCCACTATGGCTACACCTTC.

V and J are TRBV6-1 and TRBJ2-2, with D possibly being TRBD1 (5 bases). The CDR3 length is 14 residues. Germline CDR1 MNHNS, CDR2 SASEGT. V lost 6 bases to trimming and J lost 6 bases, with 14 bases between them. In nucleotides, the CDR3 is TGTGCCAGCAGCGGTAAGACAGTCCCCGGGGAGCTGTTTTTT. As protein: CASSGKTVPGELFF.

J is TRBJ2-1 and V is TRBV7-8; the match to TRBD2 covers 9 bases. CDR1 and CDR2 (germline): SGHVS, FQNEAQ. Unmatched junction bases numbered 11, after V lost 8 bases and J lost 0 bases. The CDR3 is 17 residues long. CDR3 residues: CASHKSGGLASYNEQFF. CDR3 nucleotides: TGTGCCAGCCACAAATCCGGGGGACTAGCCTCCTACAATGAGCAGTTCTTC.

The CDR3 nucleotides are TGTGCCTGGAAGTCCGGGACAATGAGTGGAAACACCATATATTTT. Amino acid sequence: CAWKSGTMSGNTIYF. J is TRBJ1-3 and V is TRBV30; D is possibly TRBD1 (6 bases). This CDR3 comprises 15 residues. Germline V gene data show CDR1 as GTSNPN and CDR2 as SVGIG (reference sequence). Trimming removed 4 bases from V and 3 bases from J, with 16 bases in between.

Only one count was recorded for this clone. V and J are TRBV6-5 and TRBJ2-7, with D perhaps matching TRBD1 (6 bases). The germline V and J ends were trimmed by 2 bases and 2 bases, with 10 bases remaining between them. This CDR3 has 14 amino acids. Germline V gene data show CDR1 as MNHEY and CDR2 as SVGAGI. CDR3 sequence (DNA): TGTGCCAGCAGTTACGGGGCAGGGGCCTACGAGCAGTACTTC. This sequence encodes CASSYGAGAYEQYF.

V usage is TRBV5-5 and J usage is TRBJ2-7; the match to TRBD1 covers 7 bases. Germline V lookup: CDR1 SGHKS, CDR2 YYEKEE (reference sequence). This CDR3 contains 14 residues. Losses at the gene ends were 7 bases for V and 1 base for J; bases not matched to a gene: 8. CDR3 protein: CASGRTGPSYEQYF. CDR3 in DNA: TGTGCCAGCGGAAGGACAGGCCCTTCCTACGAGCAGTACTTC. The entire variable domain, with the rest obtained from reference TRBV5-5 and TRBJ2-7, is as follows: DAGVTQSPTHLIKTRGQQVTLRCSPISGHKSVSWYQQVLGQGPQFIFQYYEKEERGRGNFPDRFSARQFPNYSSELNVNALLLGDSALYLCASGRTGPSYEQYFGPGTRLTVT.

The V call is TRBV6-5, the J call TRBJ1-2; 10 positions agree with TRBD1. The CDR3 consists of 15 residues. Germline V gene data show CDR1 as MNHEY and CDR2 as SVGAGI. Germline trimming cut 6 bases from V and 6 bases from J; bases unmatched to any gene: 10. The chain's CDR3 is CASSQLDRGHNGYTF. The CDR3 DNA reads TGTGCCAGCAGCCAATTAGACAGGGGGCATAATGGCTACACCTTC.

This chain links TRBV10-1 with TRBJ2-7; D remains unclear. The CDR3 length is 15 residues. Germline V gene lookup returns CDR1 WNHNN and CDR2 SYGVQD (reference sequence). V lost 0 bases and J 6 bases, leaving 15 bases between the germline ends. The CDR3 region has the DNA TGCGCCAGCAGTGAGTCGCGAGCAAGGACCGCCGAGCAGTACTTC. Residues: CASSESRARTAEQYF.

The V gene is TRBV5-1, the J gene TRBJ2-7, with TRBD1 matching over 9 bases. This CDR3 comprises 15 residues. The germline V gene encodes CDR1 SGHRS and CDR2 YFSETQ. V dropped 3 bases and J dropped 7; count of bases not matched to a gene: 11. CDR3 loop: CASSWGGQGLVEQYF. For the CDR3, the DNA is TGCGCCAGCAGCTGGGGGGGACAGGGATTAGTTGAGCAGTACTTC.

This chain links TRBV7-9 with TRBJ2-3; TRBD2 agrees at 7 bases. The J segment lost 2 bases and the V segment lost 2 bases, leaving 4 bases of the junction unmatched. Looked up from germline, CDR1 is SEHNR and CDR2 is FQNEAQ (reference sequence). The CDR3 runs to 15 residues. CDR3 sequence: CASSLLSGATDTQYF. CDR3 bases: TGTGCCAGCAGCTTACTCAGCGGGGCCACAGATACGCAGTATTTT.

This chain uses TRBV19 with TRBJ2-2, with D possibly TRBD1 on 6 matching bases. V gave up 4 bases and J gave up 0 bases, with 12 bases separating them. The germline V gene has CDR1 LNHDA and CDR2 SQIVND (reference sequence). The CDR3 is made up of 16 amino acids. The CDR3 DNA reads TGTGCCAGTAGTAGCTTGGGGACACCGAACACCGGGGAGCTGTTTTTT. Translated: CASSSLGTPNTGELFF. The full variable domain, completed using reference TRBV19 and TRBJ2-2, is DGGITQSPKYLFRKEGQNVTLSCEQNLNHDAMYWYRQDPGQGLRLIYYSQIVNDFQKGDIAEGYSVSREKKESFPLTVTSAQKNPTAFYLCASSSLGTPNTGELFFGEGSRLTVL.

The chain employs TRBV2 and TRBJ1-5; D ambiguous. CDR1 is SNHLY and CDR2 is FYNNEI in the germline V gene. The germline V and J ends were trimmed by 3 bases and 10 bases, with 19 bases remaining between them. The CDR3 loop spans 15 amino acids. The DNA for the CDR3 is TGTGCCAGCAGTGATGGTACGGCTACTTTGATTCCCCAGCATTTT. Protein: CASSDGTATLIPQHF.

As for this clone: The same CDR3 can be traced to other DNA sequences in this sample. V is TRBV28 and J is TRBJ1-1; D gene unclear. CDR1 and CDR2 from the germline V gene are MDHEN and SYDVKM. V was cut by 4 bases and J by 1 base, with 1 base left in between. The CDR3 runs 11 residues. CDR3 in DNA: TGTGCCAGCAGTTCGAACACTGAAGCTTTCTTT. This encodes CASSSNTEAFF.

The chain combines TRBV19 with TRBJ1-1; D gene unclear. Germline values: CDR1 LNHDA, CDR2 SQIVND (reference sequence). This CDR3 contains 13 residues. V lost 1 base to trimming and J lost 5 bases, with 8 bases between them. Here the CDR3 reads CASSIGWGTEAFF. Written as DNA, the CDR3 is TGTGCCAGTAGTATAGGATGGGGAACTGAAGCTTTCTTT.

The sample holds many counts of this clone. The chain has TRBV18 and TRBJ1-5; D is ambiguous. The CDR3 has 14 residues. The germline CDR1 and CDR2 sequences are KGHSH and LQKENI. Deletions cut 2 bases from V and 1 base from J, with 6 bases between. The CDR3 loop is CASSPVLSNQPQHF. CDR3 DNA sequence: TGTGCCAGCTCACCAGTTCTGAGCAATCAGCCCCAGCATTTT.

The chain combines TRBV2 with TRBJ2-7; no definite D call. This CDR3 is built from 12 residues. The germline V gene has CDR1 SNHLY and CDR2 FYNNEI. V lost 4 bases and J lost 4, with 8 bases in between. The CDR3 reads CASSGARYEQYF. CDR3 bases: TGTGCCAGCAGTGGGGCCAGGTACGAGCAGTACTTC.

The chain joins TRBV7-7 to TRBJ2-3; 12 nucleotides align to TRBD2. Looked up from germline, CDR1 is SSHAT and CDR2 is FNYEAQ (reference sequence). The V gene end was trimmed by 3 bases and the J gene end by 4 bases; junction bases not matched to a gene: 5. The CDR3 is 16 amino acids. CDR3 nucleotide sequence: TGTGCCAGCAGCTTGTCTAGCGGGAGGGGTGCAGATACGCAGTATTTT. Amino acids: CASSLSSGRGADTQYF.

The V gene is TRBV29-1, the J gene TRBJ2-1; D possibly uses TRBD1 or TRBD2 (6 bases each). V was shortened by 6 bases and J by 6 bases, with 21 bases between the two germline ends. This CDR3 is 15 amino acids long. The germline V gene has CDR1 SQVTM and CDR2 ANQGSEA. CDR3 loop: CSVAQTGGPGNEQFF. The CDR3 DNA follows: TGCAGCGTCGCACAAACCGGGGGCCCCGGCAATGAGCAGTTCTTC.